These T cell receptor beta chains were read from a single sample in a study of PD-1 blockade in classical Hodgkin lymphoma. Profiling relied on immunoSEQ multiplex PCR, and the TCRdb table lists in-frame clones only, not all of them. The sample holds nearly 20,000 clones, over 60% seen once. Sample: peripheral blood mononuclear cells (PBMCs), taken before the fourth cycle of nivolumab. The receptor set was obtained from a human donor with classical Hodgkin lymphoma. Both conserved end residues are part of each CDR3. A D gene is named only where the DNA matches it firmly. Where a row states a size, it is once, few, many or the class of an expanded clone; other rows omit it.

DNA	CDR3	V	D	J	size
TGCGCCAGCAGCCAAATGGGCGTTGACGGTCGTCGGCACACCATATATTTT	CASSQMGVDGRRHTIYF	TRBV4-1	-	TRBJ1-3	-
TGTGCCATCGGGGATCAGCCCCAGCATTTT	CAIGDQPQHF	TRBV10-3	-	TRBJ1-5	-
TGTGCCTGGAGTGTAGGGTTTAGCTCCTACAATGAGCAGTTCTTC	CAWSVGFSSYNEQFF	TRBV30	-	TRBJ2-1	-
TGTGCCAGCAGCTTAGTCAAGGGGTCCTACAATGAGCAGTTCTTC	CASSLVKGSYNEQFF	TRBV11-3	-	TRBJ2-1	once
TGTGCCAGCAGCTCTTTGACAGGGCGGATCACAGATACGCAGTATTTT	CASSSLTGRITDTQYF	TRBV7-9	TRBD1	TRBJ2-3	-
TGTGCCAGCAGCCAAGTAGCGGGAGCGAACACCGGGGAGCTGTTTTTT	CASSQVAGANTGELFF	TRBV4-2	TRBD2	TRBJ2-2	few
TGCAGCGACCTTACAGGGTTGAGTGAGACCCAGTACTTC	CSDLTGLSETQYF	TRBV29-1	-	TRBJ2-5	-
TGTGCCAGCAGCTACCCCAATGGGGGGGGCGCGAACTATGGCTACACCTTC	CASSYPNGGGANYGYTF	TRBV5-6	-	TRBJ1-2	-
TGTGCCTGGAGCGGACCGAACACTGAAGCTTTCTTT	CAWSGPNTEAFF	TRBV30	-	TRBJ1-1	few
TGTGCCAGCAGGGACACAGGGAAGCTGAACACTGAAGCTTTCTTT	CASRDTGKLNTEAFF	TRBV6-1	-	TRBJ1-1	-
TGTGCCACCAGCAGACACGGAAACACCGGGGAGCTGTTTTTT	CATSRHGNTGELFF	TRBV15	-	TRBJ2-2	-
TGCGCCAGCAGCCAAGTCCAGGTCCAGGACTACACCTTC	CASSQVQVQDYTF	TRBV4-1	-	TRBJ1-2	few
TGTGCCAGCAGCTTATTTTTTCAAACTTCCGGGGAGCTGTTTTTT	CASSLFFQTSGELFF	TRBV7-6	-	TRBJ2-2	-
TGCGCCAGCAGCCCGGGACTTAGCCCCATCTCCTACGAGCAGTACTTC	CASSPGLSPISYEQYF	TRBV5-1	-	TRBJ2-7	-
TGTGCCAGCAGTGTCGACAGAAGCTCTGGAAACACCATATATTTT	CASSVDRSSGNTIYF	TRBV2	-	TRBJ1-3	-
TGTGCCAGCAGCCTTAGCGGGGGCGGCGGGGAGCTGTTTTTT	CASSLSGGGGELFF	TRBV7-7	TRBD2	TRBJ2-2	-
TGTGCCTTTACGGATACGCAGTATTTT	CAFTDTQYF	TRBV2	-	TRBJ2-3	-
TGTGCCAGTTTTCAGGAGAACACCGGGGAGCTGTTTTTT	CASFQENTGELFF	TRBV19	-	TRBJ2-2	few
TGTGCCAGCAGCTTGGGGACAGTGAACACTGAAGCTTTCTTT	CASSLGTVNTEAFF	TRBV5-8	-	TRBJ1-1	-
TGTGCCAGCAGTGCTGCGGGGGGCCACCAAGAGACCCAGTACTTC	CASSAAGGHQETQYF	TRBV2	TRBD2	TRBJ2-5	once
TGTGCCAGCAGTCCCCGGGAAAAGCAGTACTTC	CASSPREKQYF	TRBV2	-	TRBJ2-7	-
TGTGCCAGCAAACAGAGCTCTGGAAACACCATATATTTT	CASKQSSGNTIYF	TRBV5-6	-	TRBJ1-3	-
TGTACCAGCAGCTTTATTCGGGACAGGGGGAACGAGCAGTACTTC	CTSSFIRDRGNEQYF	TRBV7-9	TRBD1	TRBJ2-7	-
TGTGCCAGCAGCTCCGGGCCTCAAGAGACCCAGTACTTC	CASSSGPQETQYF	TRBV7-7	-	TRBJ2-5	-
TGTGCCAGCAGTCCCTTATATAGCAATCAGCCCCAGCATTTT	CASSPLYSNQPQHF	TRBV27	-	TRBJ1-5	-
TGTGCCAGCAGCTCAAGTGGAGGGAACCAAGAGACCCAGTACTTC	CASSSSGGNQETQYF	TRBV7-2	-	TRBJ2-5	-
TGTGCCAGCAGCGATCGGGACAGGGACTCTGGGGCCAACGTCCTGACTTTC	CASSDRDRDSGANVLTF	TRBV11-3	TRBD1	TRBJ2-6	few
TGTGCCAGCAGCGTAAACAGGGAGGTGAACTATGGCTACACCTTC	CASSVNREVNYGYTF	TRBV9	-	TRBJ1-2	few
TGTGCCTGGGGGCGGGACTCTGAAGCTTTCTTT	CAWGRDSEAFF	TRBV30	-	TRBJ1-1	-
TGTGCCAGCAGCATCCAAGAGACCCAGTACTTC	CASSIQETQYF	TRBV7-2	-	TRBJ2-5	-
TGCGCCAGCAGCTTGGTAAACCCCACAGATACGCAGTATTTT	CASSLVNPTDTQYF	TRBV5-1	-	TRBJ2-3	-
TGTGCCAGCAGCCCAACGACCGCAGGGCTAAGCACAGATACGCAGTATTTT	CASSPTTAGLSTDTQYF	TRBV7-3	-	TRBJ2-3	-
TGTGCCAGCAGCTTGCTGGCTAGCACCAGCTCCTACGAGCAGTACTTC	CASSLLASTSSYEQYF	TRBV5-6	-	TRBJ2-7	-
TGTGCCAGCAGCGTAGAAGGGAACCCCTACGAGCAGTACTTC	CASSVEGNPYEQYF	TRBV9	-	TRBJ2-7	-
TGTGCCAGCAGCCCGACGGGACTTCACTACGAGCAGTACTTC	CASSPTGLHYEQYF	TRBV5-4	-	TRBJ2-7	-
TGTGCCAGTAGTGCCCGGGACAGGGGGCGCGGGGAAAAACTGTTTTTT	CASSARDRGRGEKLFF	TRBV19	TRBD1	TRBJ1-4	-
TGTGCCAGCTCCCTCCACAGAGGGACCGGGGAGCTGTTTTTT	CASSLHRGTGELFF	TRBV11-2	-	TRBJ2-2	-
TGCGCCAGCAGCTTCGGGGGTTGGGAGGCTGAAGCTTTCTTT	CASSFGGWEAEAFF	TRBV5-1	-	TRBJ1-1	-
TGTGCCAGCAGCTTGACAGGGCCTGGGGGCTATGGCTACACCTTC	CASSLTGPGGYGYTF	TRBV7-2	TRBD1	TRBJ1-2	few
TGTGCCAGCCCATATGGGACTAGGGCCTACGAGCAGTACTTC	CASPYGTRAYEQYF	TRBV7-9	TRBD2	TRBJ2-7	-
TGCGCCAGCAGCCAAGTCTCTACCTCAACGGGACTAGCGGGAGGGCCCGCAGATACGCAGTATTTT	CASSQVSTSTGLAGGPADTQYF	TRBV4-3	TRBD2	TRBJ2-3	-
TGTGCCTGGAGGATCCCAGGGGGCGGGGAAGCTTTCTTT	CAWRIPGGGEAFF	TRBV30	TRBD1	TRBJ1-1	-
TGTGCCAGCAGCCAAGGGGAGGTATTAGGGGGTGCGGGTCAGCCCCAGCATTTT	CASSQGEVLGGAGQPQHF	TRBV4-2	-	TRBJ1-5	-
TGTGCCAGCAGCCAACAGGGGGGAAACACCATATATTTT	CASSQQGGNTIYF	TRBV14	-	TRBJ1-3	-
TGTGCCAGCAGCCTGGGGACTAGCGGGAGGGCCGGTTGGGGAGAGACCCAGTACTTC	CASSLGTSGRAGWGETQYF	TRBV9	TRBD2	TRBJ2-5	few